This TCR beta chain was sequenced in a study of CD8 T cells in Susac syndrome. An amount of RNA that ranged from roughly 0.45 to 1 ug was reverse transcribed with random hexamers. MiXCR, applied by TCRdb to the immunoSEQ multiplex PCR reads, yields one record per CDR3 protein. The sample holds roughly 200,000 distinct CDR3 sequences, roughly 95% seen once. Deletions cut 4 bases from V and 7 bases from J, with 8 bases between. This CDR3 contains 12 residues. The V gene's germline CDR1 is SNHLY and CDR2 FYNNEI. The multiple sclerosis control group was made up of treatment-naive patients with stable or active relapsing-remitting disease.

The source of this sequence is a human donor with multiple sclerosis. Sequencing was done on a sample of CD8+ T cells from PBMCs. The chain combines TRBV2 with TRBJ2-1; no clear D gene. The CDR3 sequence is CASSVFENEQFF. CDR3 nucleotides: TGTGCCAGCAGTGTCTTTGAAAATGAGCAGTTCTTC.